This TCR beta chain emerged from a study of T cell changes during pregnancy in multiple sclerosis. Clones were sequenced by immunoSEQ multiplex PCR, and TCRdb holds only the in-frame ones, with some missing. The profile covers some 97,000 clones, with approximately 92% appearing a single time and around 1.2% taken by the ten largest. Trimming removed 3 bases from V and 3 bases from J, with 10 bases in between. The CDR3 has 13 residues. Germline V gene sequence: CDR1 SGHDT, CDR2 YYEEEE. The chain recombines TRBV5-6 with TRBJ2-7; no firm D call. This TCR derives from a female donor with multiple sclerosis, enrolled in a pregnancy study. Material: peripheral blood, obtained in the second trimester of pregnancy. The CDR3 loop is CASSSPLIYEQYF. The CDR3 DNA is TGTGCCAGCAGCTCCCCCCTTATCTACGAGCAGTACTTC.